One sample yielded the 4 T cell receptor beta chains listed below, sequenced in a study of CD8+CD57+ T cells in acquired aplastic anemia. TCR beta VDJ and CDR3 profiling used genomic DNA as template. TCRdb reprocessed the reads with MiXCR, giving one entry per CDR3 protein. This sample has around 150,000 distinct CDR3 sequences; approximately 44% occur once, and the top ten carry approximately 1%. Sequenced: sorted CD4+, CD8+, or CD8+CD57+ T cells (not recorded which) from PBMCs. These receptors all stem from a human donor in good health.

Concerning this clonotype: A much larger clone lies one base from this, so it may be a read error. The CDR3 protein is CASSPTDRDTGEPFF. CDR3 nucleotides: TGTGCCAGCAGCCCGACGGACAGGGACACCGGGGAGCCGTTTTTT. The chain has TRBV11-3 and TRBJ2-2, with 8 bases fitting TRBD1. Germline CDR1 and CDR2: SGHNT and YENEEA. CDR3 size: 15 residues.

V and J are TRBV15 and TRBJ2-5; a possible D gene is TRBD1 (5 bases). Germline V gene data show CDR1 as LNHNV and CDR2 as YYDKDF (reference sequence). The V gene lost 3 bases and the J gene lost 2 bases, with 22 bases spanning the gap. The CDR3 is made up of 18 amino acids. The CDR3 DNA follows: TGTGCCACCAGCAGTTACTCGAAGGCAGGGATCTCACAAGAGACCCAGTACTTC. Translating it yields CATSSYSKAGISQETQYF. Full variable domain (rest looked up from reference TRBV15 and TRBJ2-5): DAMVIQNPRYQVTQFGKPVTLSCSQTLNHNVMYWYQQKSSQAPKLLFHYYDKDFNNEADTPDNFQSRRPNTSFCFLDIRSPGLGDTAMYLCATSSYSKAGISQETQYFGPGTRLLVL.

This clonotype turned up a few times. V is TRBV6-2 or TRBV6-3 and J is TRBJ2-3; 7 nucleotides align to TRBD2. J lost 4 bases, V lost 6 bases, and 4 bases had no gene match. The CDR3 contains 13 residues. The germline V gene encodes CDR1 MNHEY and CDR2 SVGEGT. The DNA of the CDR3 is TGTGCCAGCAGCCGACGGGGGGCAGATACGCAGTATTTT. Its translation is CASSRRGADTQYF.

The table lists this clonotype with many counts. The rearrangement joins TRBV24-1 to TRBJ2-2; TRBD1 might be the D (5 bases). V was shortened by 8 bases and J by 0 bases, with 9 bases between the two germline ends. The CDR3 has 14 residues. CDR1 and CDR2 from the germline V gene are KGHDR and SFDVKD. DNA of the CDR3: TGTGCCACCATGGACATCTCGAACACCGGGGAGCTGTTTTTT. Residues: CATMDISNTGELFF.